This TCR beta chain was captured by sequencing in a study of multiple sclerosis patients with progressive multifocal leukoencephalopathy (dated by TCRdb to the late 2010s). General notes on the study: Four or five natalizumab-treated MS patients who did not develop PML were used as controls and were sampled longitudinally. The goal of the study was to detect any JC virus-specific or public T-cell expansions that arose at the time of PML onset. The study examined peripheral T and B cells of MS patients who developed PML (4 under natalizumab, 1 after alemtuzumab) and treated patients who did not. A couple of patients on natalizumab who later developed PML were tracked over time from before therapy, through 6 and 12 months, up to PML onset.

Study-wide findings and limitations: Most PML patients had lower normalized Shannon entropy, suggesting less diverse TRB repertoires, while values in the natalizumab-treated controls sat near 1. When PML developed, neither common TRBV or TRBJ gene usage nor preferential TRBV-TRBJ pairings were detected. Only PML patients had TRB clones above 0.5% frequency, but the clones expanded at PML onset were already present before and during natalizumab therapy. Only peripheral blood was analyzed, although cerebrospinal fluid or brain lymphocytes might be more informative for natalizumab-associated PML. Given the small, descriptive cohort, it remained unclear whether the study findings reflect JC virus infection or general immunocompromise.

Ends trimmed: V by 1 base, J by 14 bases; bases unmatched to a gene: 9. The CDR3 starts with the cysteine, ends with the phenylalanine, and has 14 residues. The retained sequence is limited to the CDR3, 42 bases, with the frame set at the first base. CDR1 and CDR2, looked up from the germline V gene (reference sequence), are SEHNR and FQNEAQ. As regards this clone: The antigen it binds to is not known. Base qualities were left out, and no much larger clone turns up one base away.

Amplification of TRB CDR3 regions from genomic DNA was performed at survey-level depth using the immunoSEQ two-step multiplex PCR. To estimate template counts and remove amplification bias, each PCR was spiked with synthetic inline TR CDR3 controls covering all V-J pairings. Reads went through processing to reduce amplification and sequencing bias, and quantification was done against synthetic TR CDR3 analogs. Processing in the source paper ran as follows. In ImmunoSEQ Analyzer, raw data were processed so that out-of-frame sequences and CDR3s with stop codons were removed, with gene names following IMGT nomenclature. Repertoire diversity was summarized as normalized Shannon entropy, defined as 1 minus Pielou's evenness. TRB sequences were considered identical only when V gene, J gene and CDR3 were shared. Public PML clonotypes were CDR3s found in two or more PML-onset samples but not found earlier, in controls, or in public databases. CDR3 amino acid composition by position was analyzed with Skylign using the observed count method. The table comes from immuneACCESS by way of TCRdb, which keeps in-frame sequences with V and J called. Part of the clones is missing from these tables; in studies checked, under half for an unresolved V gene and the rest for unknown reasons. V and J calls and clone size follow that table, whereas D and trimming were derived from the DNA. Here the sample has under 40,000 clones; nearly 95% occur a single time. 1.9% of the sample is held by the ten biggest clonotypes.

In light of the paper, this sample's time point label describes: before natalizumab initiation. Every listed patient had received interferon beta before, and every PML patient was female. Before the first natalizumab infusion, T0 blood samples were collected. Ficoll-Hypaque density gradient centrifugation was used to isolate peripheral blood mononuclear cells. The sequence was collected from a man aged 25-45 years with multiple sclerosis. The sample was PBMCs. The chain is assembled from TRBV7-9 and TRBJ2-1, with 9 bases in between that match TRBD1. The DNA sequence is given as TGTGCCAGCAGCTTAGTAGACAGGGGGGCTCGGGAGTTCTTC. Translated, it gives CASSLVDRGAREFF.